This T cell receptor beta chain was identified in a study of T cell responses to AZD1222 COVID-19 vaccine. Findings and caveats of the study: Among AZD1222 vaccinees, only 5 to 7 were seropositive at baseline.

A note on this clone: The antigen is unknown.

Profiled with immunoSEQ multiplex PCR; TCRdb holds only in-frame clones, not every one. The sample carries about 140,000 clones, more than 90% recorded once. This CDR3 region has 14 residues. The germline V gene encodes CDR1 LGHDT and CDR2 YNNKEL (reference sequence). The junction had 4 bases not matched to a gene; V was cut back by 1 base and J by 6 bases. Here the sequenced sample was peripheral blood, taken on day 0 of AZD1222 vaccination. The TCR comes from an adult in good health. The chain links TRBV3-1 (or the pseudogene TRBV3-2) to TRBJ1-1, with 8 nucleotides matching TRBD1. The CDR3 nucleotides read TGTGCCAGCAGCCAAGGACAGGGGATGTCTGAAGCTTTCTTT. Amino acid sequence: CASSQGQGMSEAFF.